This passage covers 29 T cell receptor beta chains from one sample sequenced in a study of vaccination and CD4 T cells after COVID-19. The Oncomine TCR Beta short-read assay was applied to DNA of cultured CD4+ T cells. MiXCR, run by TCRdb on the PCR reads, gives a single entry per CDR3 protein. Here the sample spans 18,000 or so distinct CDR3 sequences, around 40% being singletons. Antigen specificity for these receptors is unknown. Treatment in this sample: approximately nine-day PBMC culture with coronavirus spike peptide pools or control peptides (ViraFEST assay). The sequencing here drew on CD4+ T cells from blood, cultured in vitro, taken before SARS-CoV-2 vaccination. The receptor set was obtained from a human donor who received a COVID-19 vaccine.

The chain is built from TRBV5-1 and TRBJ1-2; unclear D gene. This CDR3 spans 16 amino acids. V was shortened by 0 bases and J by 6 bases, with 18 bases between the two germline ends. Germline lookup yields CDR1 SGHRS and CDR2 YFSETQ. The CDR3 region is CASSLEAAWPVDGYTF. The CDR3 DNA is TGCGCCAGCAGCTTGGAGGCAGCGTGGCCAGTGGATGGCTACACCTTC.

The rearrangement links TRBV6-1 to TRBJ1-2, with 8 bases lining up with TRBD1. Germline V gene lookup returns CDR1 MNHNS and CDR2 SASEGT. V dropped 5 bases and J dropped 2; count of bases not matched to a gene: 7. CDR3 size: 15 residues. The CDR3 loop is CASSLEGQDNYGYTF. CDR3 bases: TGTGCCAGCAGTCTGGAGGGACAGGACAACTATGGCTACACCTTC.

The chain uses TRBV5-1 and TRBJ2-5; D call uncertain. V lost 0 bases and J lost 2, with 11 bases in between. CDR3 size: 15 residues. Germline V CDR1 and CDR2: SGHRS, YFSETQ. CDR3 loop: CASSLVGSSQETQYF. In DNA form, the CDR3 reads TGCGCCAGCAGCTTGGTAGGCTCCAGTCAAGAGACCCAGTACTTC.

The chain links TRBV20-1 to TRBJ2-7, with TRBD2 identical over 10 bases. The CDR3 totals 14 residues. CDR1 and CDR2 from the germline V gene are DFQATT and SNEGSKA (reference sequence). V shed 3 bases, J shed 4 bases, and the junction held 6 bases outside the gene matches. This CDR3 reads CSASRAAGGYEQYF. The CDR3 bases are TGCAGTGCTAGTCGGGCAGCGGGGGGGTACGAGCAGTACTTC.

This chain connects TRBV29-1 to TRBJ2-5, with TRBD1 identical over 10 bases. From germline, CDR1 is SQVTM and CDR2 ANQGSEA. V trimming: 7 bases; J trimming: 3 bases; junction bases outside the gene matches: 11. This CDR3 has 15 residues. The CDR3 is CSAGTGAWVEETQYF. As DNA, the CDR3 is TGCAGCGCAGGGACAGGGGCGTGGGTGGAAGAGACCCAGTACTTC.

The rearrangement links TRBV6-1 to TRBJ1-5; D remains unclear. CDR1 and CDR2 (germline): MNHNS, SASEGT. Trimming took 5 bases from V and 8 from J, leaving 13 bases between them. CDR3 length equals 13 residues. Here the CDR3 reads CASSRLPDKPQHF. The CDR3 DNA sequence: TGTGCCAGCAGTCGACTGCCAGATAAGCCCCAGCATTTT.

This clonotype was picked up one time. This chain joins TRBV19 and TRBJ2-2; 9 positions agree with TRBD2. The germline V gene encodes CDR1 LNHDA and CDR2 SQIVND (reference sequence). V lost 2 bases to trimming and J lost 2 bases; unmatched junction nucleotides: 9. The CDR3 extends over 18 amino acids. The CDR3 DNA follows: TGTGCCAGTAGTATACTCGATAGCGGGGGACCTAACACCGGGGAGCTGTTTTTT. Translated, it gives CASSILDSGGPNTGELFF. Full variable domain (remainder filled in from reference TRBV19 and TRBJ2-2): DGGITQSPKYLFRKEGQNVTLSCEQNLNHDAMYWYRQDPGQGLRLIYYSQIVNDFQKGDIAEGYSVSREKKESFPLTVTSAQKNPTAFYLCASSILDSGGPNTGELFFGEGSRLTVL.

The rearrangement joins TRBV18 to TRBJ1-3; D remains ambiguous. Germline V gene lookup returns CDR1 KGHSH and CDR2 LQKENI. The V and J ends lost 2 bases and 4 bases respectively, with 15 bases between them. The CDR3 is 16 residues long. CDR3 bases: TGTGCCAGCTCACCAGGACGCCAGGCGGGCGGAAACACCATATATTTT. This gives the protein CASSPGRQAGGNTIYF.

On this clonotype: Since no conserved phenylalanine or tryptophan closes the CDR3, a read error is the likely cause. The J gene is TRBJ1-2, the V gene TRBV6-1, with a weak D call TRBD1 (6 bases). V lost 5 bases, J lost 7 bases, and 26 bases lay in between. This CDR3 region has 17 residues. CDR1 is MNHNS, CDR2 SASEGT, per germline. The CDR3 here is CASSTYSTGGRSRGYTL. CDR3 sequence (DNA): TGTGCCAGCAGTACGTACTCGACAGGTGGTAGGTCCCGTGGCTACACCCTC.

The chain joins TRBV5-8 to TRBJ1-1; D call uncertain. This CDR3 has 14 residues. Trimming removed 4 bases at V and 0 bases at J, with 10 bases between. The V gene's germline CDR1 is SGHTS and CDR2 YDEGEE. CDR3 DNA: TGTGCCAGCAGCCTCCGCCCCTTGAACACTGAAGCTTTCTTT. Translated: CASSLRPLNTEAFF.

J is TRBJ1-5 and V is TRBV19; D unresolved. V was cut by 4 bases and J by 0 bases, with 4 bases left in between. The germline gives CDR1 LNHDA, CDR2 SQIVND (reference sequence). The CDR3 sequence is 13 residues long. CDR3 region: CASSTNSNQPQHF. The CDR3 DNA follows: TGTGCCAGTAGTACCAATAGCAATCAGCCCCAGCATTTT.

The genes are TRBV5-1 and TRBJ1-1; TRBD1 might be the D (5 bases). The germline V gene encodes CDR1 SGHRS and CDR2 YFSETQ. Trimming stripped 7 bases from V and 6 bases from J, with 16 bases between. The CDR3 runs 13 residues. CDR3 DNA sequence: TGCGCCAGCGCCCCAGGGTACTCCCCTGAAGCTTTCTTT. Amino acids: CASAPGYSPEAFF.

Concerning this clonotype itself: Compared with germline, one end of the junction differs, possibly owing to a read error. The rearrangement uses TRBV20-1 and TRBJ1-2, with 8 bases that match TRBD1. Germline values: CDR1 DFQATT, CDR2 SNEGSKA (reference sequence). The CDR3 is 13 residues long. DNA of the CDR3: TGCAGTGCTACACGACAGGGGTACTATGACTACACCTTC. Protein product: CSATRQGYYDYTF.

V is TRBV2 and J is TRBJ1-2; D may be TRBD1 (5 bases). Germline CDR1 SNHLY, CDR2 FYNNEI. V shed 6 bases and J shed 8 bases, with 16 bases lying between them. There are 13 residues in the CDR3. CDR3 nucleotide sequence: TGTGCCAGCAGCGAGACAGAGGGTGACGGCTACACCTTC. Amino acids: CASSETEGDGYTF. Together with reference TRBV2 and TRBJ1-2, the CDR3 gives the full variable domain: EPEVTQTPSHQVTQMGQEVILRCVPISNHLYFYWYRQILGQKVEFLVSFYNNEISEKSEIFDDQFSVERPDGSNFTLKIRSTKLEDSAMYFCASSETEGDGYTFGSGTRLTVV.

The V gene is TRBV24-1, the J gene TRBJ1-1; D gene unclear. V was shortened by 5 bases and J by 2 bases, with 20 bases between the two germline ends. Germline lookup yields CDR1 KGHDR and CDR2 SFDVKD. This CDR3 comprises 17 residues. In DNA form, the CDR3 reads TGTGCCACCAGTGCTAGGGCTTGGTGGACGGAAAACACTGAAGCTTTCTTT. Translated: CATSARAWWTENTEAFF.

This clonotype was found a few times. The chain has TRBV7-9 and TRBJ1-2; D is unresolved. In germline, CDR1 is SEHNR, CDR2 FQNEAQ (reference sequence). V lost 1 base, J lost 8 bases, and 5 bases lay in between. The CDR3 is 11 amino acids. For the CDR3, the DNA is TGTGCCAGCAGCTTAGTGGGGGGCTACACCTTC. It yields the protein CASSLVGGYTF.

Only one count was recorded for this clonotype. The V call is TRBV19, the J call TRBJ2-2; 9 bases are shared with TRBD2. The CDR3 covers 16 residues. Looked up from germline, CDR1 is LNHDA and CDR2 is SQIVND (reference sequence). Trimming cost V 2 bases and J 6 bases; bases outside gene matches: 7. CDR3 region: CASSIRGSGGSGELFF. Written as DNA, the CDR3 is TGTGCCAGTAGTATACGGGGTAGCGGGGGCTCCGGGGAGCTGTTTTTT.

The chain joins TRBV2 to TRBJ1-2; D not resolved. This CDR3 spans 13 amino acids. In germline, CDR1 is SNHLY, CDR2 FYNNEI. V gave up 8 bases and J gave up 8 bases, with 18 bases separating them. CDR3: CASGVLVEGGYTF. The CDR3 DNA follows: TGTGCCAGCGGGGTTTTGGTTGAAGGGGGCTACACCTTC. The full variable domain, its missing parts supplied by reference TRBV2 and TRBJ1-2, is EPEVTQTPSHQVTQMGQEVILRCVPISNHLYFYWYRQILGQKVEFLVSFYNNEISEKSEIFDDQFSVERPDGSNFTLKIRSTKLEDSAMYFCASGVLVEGGYTFGSGTRLTVV.

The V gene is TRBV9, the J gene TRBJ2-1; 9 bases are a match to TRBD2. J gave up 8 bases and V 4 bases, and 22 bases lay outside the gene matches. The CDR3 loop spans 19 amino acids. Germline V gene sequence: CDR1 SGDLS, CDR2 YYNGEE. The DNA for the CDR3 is TGTGCCAGCAGCCCACGAATGGGAGGGGGCGGGGGGGCTACCGATGAGCAGTTCTTC. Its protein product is CASSPRMGGGGGATDEQFF.

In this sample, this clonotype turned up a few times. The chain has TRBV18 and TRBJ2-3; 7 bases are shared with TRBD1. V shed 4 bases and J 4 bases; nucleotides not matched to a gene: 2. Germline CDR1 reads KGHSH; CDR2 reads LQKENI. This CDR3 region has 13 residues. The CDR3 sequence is CASSRQGADTQYF. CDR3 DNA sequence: TGTGCCAGCTCACGACAGGGAGCAGATACGCAGTATTTT.

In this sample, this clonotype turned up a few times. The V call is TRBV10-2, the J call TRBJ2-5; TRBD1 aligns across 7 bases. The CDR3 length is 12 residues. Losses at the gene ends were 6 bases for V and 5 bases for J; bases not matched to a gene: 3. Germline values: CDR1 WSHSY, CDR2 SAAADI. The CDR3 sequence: CASRQGQETQYF. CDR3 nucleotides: TGCGCCAGCAGACAGGGACAGGAGACCCAGTACTTC.

This CDR3 reads CASSKTAGREYEQYF. CDR3 nucleotide sequence: TGTGCCAGCAGTAAAACCGCAGGGCGGGAATACGAGCAGTACTTC. V usage is TRBV7-2 and J usage is TRBJ2-7, with D possibly matching TRBD2 (6 bases). This CDR3 has 15 residues. Germline lookup yields CDR1 SGHTA and CDR2 FQGNSA. V was clipped by 6 bases and J by 4 bases, with 19 bases between them.

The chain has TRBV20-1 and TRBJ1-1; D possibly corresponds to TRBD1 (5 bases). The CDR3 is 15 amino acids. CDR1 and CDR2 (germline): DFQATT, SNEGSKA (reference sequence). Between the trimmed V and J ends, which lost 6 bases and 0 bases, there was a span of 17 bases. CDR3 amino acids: CSAMARTRMNTEAFF. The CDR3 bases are TGCAGTGCCATGGCCCGGACACGCATGAACACTGAAGCTTTCTTT.

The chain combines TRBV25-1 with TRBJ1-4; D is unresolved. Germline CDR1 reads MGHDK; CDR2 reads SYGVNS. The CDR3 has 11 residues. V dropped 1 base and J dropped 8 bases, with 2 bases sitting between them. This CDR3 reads CASSELEKLFF. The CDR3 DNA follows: TGTGCCAGCAGTGAATTAGAAAAACTGTTTTTT.

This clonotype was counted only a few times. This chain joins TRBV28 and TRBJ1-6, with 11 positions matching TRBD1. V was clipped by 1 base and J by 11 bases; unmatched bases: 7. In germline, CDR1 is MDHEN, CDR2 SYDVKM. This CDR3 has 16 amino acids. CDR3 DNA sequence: TGTGCCAGCAGTTTATTTGGACAGGGGGCAAGGACACCCCTCCACTTT. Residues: CASSLFGQGARTPLHF.

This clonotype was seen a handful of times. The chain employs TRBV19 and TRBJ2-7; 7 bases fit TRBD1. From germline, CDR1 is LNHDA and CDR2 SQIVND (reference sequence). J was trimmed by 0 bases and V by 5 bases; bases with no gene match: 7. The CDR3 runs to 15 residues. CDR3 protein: CASSRQGESSYEQYF. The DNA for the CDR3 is TGTGCCAGTAGTCGGCAGGGGGAAAGCTCCTACGAGCAGTACTTC.

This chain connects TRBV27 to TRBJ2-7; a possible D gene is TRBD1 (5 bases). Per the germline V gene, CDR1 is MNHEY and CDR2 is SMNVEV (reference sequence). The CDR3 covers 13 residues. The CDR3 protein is CAVRGQATYEQYF. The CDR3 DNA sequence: TGTGCAGTTAGAGGACAAGCCACCTACGAGCAGTACTTC.

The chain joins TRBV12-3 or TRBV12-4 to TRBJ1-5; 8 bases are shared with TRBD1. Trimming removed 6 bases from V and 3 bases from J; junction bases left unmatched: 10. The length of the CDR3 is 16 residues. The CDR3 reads CASRAGTGGPNQPQHF. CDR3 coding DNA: TGTGCCAGCAGGGCGGGAACAGGGGGTCCCAATCAGCCCCAGCATTTT.

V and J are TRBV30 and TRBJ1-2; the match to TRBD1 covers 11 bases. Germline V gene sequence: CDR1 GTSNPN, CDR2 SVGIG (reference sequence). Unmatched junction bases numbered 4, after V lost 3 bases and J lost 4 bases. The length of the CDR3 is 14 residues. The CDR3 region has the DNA TGTGCCTGGAGCCTGGACAGGGGGCCCTATGGCTACACCTTC. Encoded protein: CAWSLDRGPYGYTF.